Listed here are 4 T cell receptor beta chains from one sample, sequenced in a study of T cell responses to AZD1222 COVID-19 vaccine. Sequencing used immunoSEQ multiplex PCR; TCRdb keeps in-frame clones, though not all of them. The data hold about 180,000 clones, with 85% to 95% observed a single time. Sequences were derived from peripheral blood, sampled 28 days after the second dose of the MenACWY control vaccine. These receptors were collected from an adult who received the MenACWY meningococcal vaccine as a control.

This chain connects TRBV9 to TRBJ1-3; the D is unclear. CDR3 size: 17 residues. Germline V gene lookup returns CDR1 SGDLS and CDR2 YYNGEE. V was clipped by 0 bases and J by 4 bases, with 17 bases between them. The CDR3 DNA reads TGTGCCAGCAGCGTAGAAAACCTTGAAGGACTCGGAAACACCATATATTTT. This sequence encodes CASSVENLEGLGNTIYF.

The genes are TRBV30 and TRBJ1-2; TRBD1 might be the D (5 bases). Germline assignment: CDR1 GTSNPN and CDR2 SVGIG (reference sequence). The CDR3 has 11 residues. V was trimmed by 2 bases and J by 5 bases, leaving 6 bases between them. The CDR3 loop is CAWSRQYGYTF. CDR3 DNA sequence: TGTGCCTGGAGTCGACAGTATGGCTACACCTTC.

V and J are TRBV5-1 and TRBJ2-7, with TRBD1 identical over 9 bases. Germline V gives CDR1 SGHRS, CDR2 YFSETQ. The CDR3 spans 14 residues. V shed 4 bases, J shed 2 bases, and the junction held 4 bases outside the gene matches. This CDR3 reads CASSKGQGTYEQYF. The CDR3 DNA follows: TGCGCCAGCAGCAAGGGACAGGGAACCTACGAGCAGTACTTC.

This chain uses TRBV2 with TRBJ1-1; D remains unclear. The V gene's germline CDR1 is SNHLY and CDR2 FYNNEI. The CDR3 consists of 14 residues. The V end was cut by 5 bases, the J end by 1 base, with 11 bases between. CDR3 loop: CASSSFDRNTEAFF. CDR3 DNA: TGTGCCAGCAGTTCTTTTGACCGGAACACTGAAGCTTTCTTT.